The 24 T cell receptor beta chains listed next were all sequenced from one sample in a study of immune heterogeneity within non-small cell lung tumors. A first 10-cycle multiplex round used 32 V-gene and 13 J-gene primers on TCR beta CDR3. In TCRdb, the multiplex PCR reads were re-called with MiXCR into one record per CDR3 protein. The sample consists of approximately 9,800 distinct CDR3 sequences, over 15% of them appearing once. As template, the study used bulk tumor genomic DNA at 550 to 700 ng per sample. During surgery, several far-apart biopsies were obtained from every primary tumor. With untreated, newly diagnosed non-small cell lung cancer, the patients went on to undergo curative surgery. Specimen: lung tumor tissue. The origin of the receptors is a man aged 35-49 years with non-small cell lung cancer.

Within the sample, this clonotype is medium-sized (0.01 to 0.1%). The V gene is TRBV2, the J gene TRBJ2-7, with 9 positions matching TRBD2. Germline V gives CDR1 SNHLY, CDR2 FYNNEI. CDR3 size: 16 residues. Trimming cost V 3 bases and J 3 bases; bases outside gene matches: 9. In DNA, the CDR3 is TGTGCCAGCAGTGAGACTAGCGGAGGATATATCTACGAGCAGTACTTC. This gives the protein CASSETSGGYIYEQYF. Full variable domain (outside the CDR3, taken from reference TRBV2 and TRBJ2-7): EPEVTQTPSHQVTQMGQEVILRCVPISNHLYFYWYRQILGQKVEFLVSFYNNEISEKSEIFDDQFSVERPDGSNFTLKIRSTKLEDSAMYFCASSETSGGYIYEQYFGPGTRLTVT.

This clonotype was counted many times. This chain uses TRBV20-1 with TRBJ2-5; the D gene is possibly TRBD1 (5 bases). Germline V CDR1 and CDR2: DFQATT, SNEGSKA (reference sequence). With 6 bases removed from V and 4 bases from J, the gap between germline ends came to 12 bases. The CDR3 covers 12 residues. CDR3 nucleotide sequence: TGCAGTGCGCGGACATGGGGAGAGACCCAGTACTTC. Amino acids: CSARTWGETQYF.

Comment on this clonotype: Germline is not matched at one junction end, which may reflect a read error. The rearrangement joins TRBV27 to TRBJ2-1; no clear D. The CDR3 has 15 amino acids. Per the germline V gene, CDR1 is MNHEY and CDR2 is SMNVEV (reference sequence). CDR3 DNA: TGTGCCACCAGTTTAGGGCCAGGCTCCTACAATGAGCGGTTCTTC. It is translated as CATSLGPGSYNERFF.

This chain connects TRBV15 to TRBJ2-7; D not certain. Germline lookup yields CDR1 LNHNV and CDR2 YYDKDF (reference sequence). Trimming took 2 bases from V and 6 from J, leaving 11 bases between them. CDR3 size: 13 residues. CDR3 amino acids: CATSRSGGVEQYF. CDR3 DNA: TGTGCCACCAGCAGATCTGGTGGGGTCGAGCAGTACTTC.

V gene TRBV3-2 combines with J gene TRBJ1-5. TRBV3-2 is flagged as a pseudogene. CDR3 length: 16 residues. CDR3 amino acids: CASSQVGGASNQPQHF. Written as DNA, the CDR3 is TGTGCCAGCAGCCAAGTTGGAGGGGCCAGCAATCAGCCCCAGCATTTT.

This clonotype is labeled medium-sized. This chain links TRBV18 with TRBJ2-5; D gene unclear. Trimming took 4 bases from V and 0 from J, leaving 3 bases between them. The length of the CDR3 is 12 residues. In germline, CDR1 is KGHSH, CDR2 LQKENI. CDR3: CASSLYQETQYF. The CDR3, as DNA: TGTGCCAGCTCACTGTACCAAGAGACCCAGTACTTC.

As for this clonotype: Because it lacks the conserved phenylalanine or tryptophan at the end, this CDR3 is likely a read error. No DNA is shown, since the ends of the CDR3 on it are uncertain; the CDR3 is the one TCRdb lists. The chain has TRBV11-1 and TRBJ2-3; the D call in the table, TRBD1, was not verified against the DNA. The CDR3 is 19 residues long, ends included. Germline CDR1 and CDR2: SGHAT and FQDESV (reference sequence). CDR3 region: CASSLTSPGQGFDEQYFGP.

This clonotype is medium-sized in the sample. The J gene is TRBJ1-3, the V gene TRBV11-2; maybe TRBD1 (5 bases). From germline, CDR1 is SGHAT and CDR2 FQNNGV. This CDR3 contains 17 residues. V was clipped by 4 bases and J by 0 bases, with 16 bases between them. Here the CDR3 DNA reads TGTGCCAGCAGCTACCGGACGACAGTCCTCTCTGGAAACACCATATATTTT. It specifies CASSYRTTVLSGNTIYF.

This clonotype was picked up a small number of times. This may arise from a read error, as a much more abundant clone is one base away. The CDR3: CASSLVPGGYGYTF. The CDR3 DNA is TGCGCCAGCAGCTTGGTTCCCGGGGGGTATGGCTACACCTTC. V usage is TRBV5-1 and J usage is TRBJ1-2; a weak D match, TRBD1 (5 bases). Germline assignment: CDR1 SGHRS and CDR2 YFSETQ. The CDR3 runs 14 residues. V was trimmed by 0 bases and J by 5 bases, leaving 11 bases between them. Drawing the rest from reference TRBV5-1 and TRBJ1-2, the complete variable domain is KAGVTQTPRYLIKTRGQQVTLSCSPISGHRSVSWYQQTPGQGLQFLFEYFSETQRNKGNFPGRFSGRQFSNSRSEMNVSTLELGDSALYLCASSLVPGGYGYTFGSGTRLTVV.

In regard to this clonotype: A much larger clone differs from this one at a single base, so this may be a read error. This chain joins TRBV12-3 or TRBV12-4 and TRBJ2-5; the D gene is possibly TRBD2 (6 bases). V was pared by 4 bases and J by 3 bases, with 15 bases between. The CDR3 totals 15 residues. The CDR3 sequence: CASSSWRDLKETQYF. For the CDR3, the DNA is TGTGCCAGCAGTTCTTGGAGGGACCTCAAAGAGACCCAGTACTTC.

This chain links TRBV7-2 with TRBJ2-2, with TRBD1 identical over 9 bases. This CDR3 contains 15 residues. Losses at the gene ends were 7 bases for V and 3 bases for J; bases not matched to a gene: 6. Germline V lookup: CDR1 SGHTA, CDR2 FQGNSA. CDR3 amino acids: CASTPDRGYTGELFF. CDR3 DNA sequence: TGTGCCAGCACCCCGGACAGGGGTTACACCGGGGAGCTGTTTTTT.

In its sample, this clonotype was seen many times. The J gene is TRBJ2-4, the V gene TRBV25-1, with 7 bases that match TRBD1. V lost 2 bases, J lost 8 bases, and 15 bases stayed unmatched. This CDR3 is 17 amino acids long. Germline V CDR1 and CDR2: MGHDK, SYGVNS. The CDR3 nucleotides read TGTGCCAGCAGTGAACAGAAACGACAGGGTGAAGTGGACATTCAGTACTTC. Protein product: CASSEQKRQGEVDIQYF.

By frequency in the sample, this clonotype is medium-sized. The chain has TRBV12-3 or TRBV12-4 and TRBJ2-7; either TRBD1 or TRBD2 may supply D (6 bases each). The length of the CDR3 is 17 residues. The V end lost 4 bases, the J end lost 1 base, and 20 bases lay between the germline ends. In DNA form, the CDR3 reads TGTGCCAGCAGTTCCTCGGGGTGGAGGGGGGAATCCTACGAGCAGTACTTC. It encodes CASSSSGWRGESYEQYF.

This clonotype occurred many times. The chain recombines TRBV2 with TRBJ1-1, with D perhaps matching TRBD1 (6 bases). The CDR3 runs to 14 residues. With 7 bases removed from V and 5 bases from J, the gap between germline ends came to 17 bases. Germline CDR1 is SNHLY and CDR2 is FYNNEI. The CDR3 region is CASNRGASITEAFF. CDR3 DNA sequence: TGTGCCAGCAATCGGGGGGCCTCGATAACTGAAGCTTTCTTT. The full variable domain, its missing parts supplied by reference TRBV2 and TRBJ1-1, is EPEVTQTPSHQVTQMGQEVILRCVPISNHLYFYWYRQILGQKVEFLVSFYNNEISEKSEIFDDQFSVERPDGSNFTLKIRSTKLEDSAMYFCASNRGASITEAFFGQGTRLTVV.

This clonotype is judged medium-sized. The genes are TRBV12-3 or TRBV12-4 and TRBJ1-4; 8 nucleotides agree with TRBD1. The junction had 7 bases not matched to a gene; V was cut back by 6 bases and J by 7 bases. The CDR3 is made up of 14 amino acids. The CDR3 coding sequence is TGTGCCAGCAGCTACAGGGGGGGGGGTGAAAAACTGTTTTTT. This encodes CASSYRGGGEKLFF.

This clonotype was observed many times. The rearrangement joins TRBV5-6 to TRBJ2-3; 9 positions match TRBD2. The CDR3 is 19 residues long. CDR1 is SGHDT and CDR2 is YYEEEE in the germline V gene. After removal of 6 bases from V and 2 bases from J, the junction contained 19 bases not matched to a gene. The CDR3 protein is CASTHWVLAGPADTDTQYF. Here the CDR3 DNA reads TGTGCCAGCACCCACTGGGTACTAGCGGGTCCCGCTGACACAGATACGCAGTATTTT.

The sample holds many counts of this clonotype. This rearrangement joins TRBV7-2 to TRBJ2-3; no reliable D call. This CDR3 has 12 residues. The V and J ends lost 4 bases and 6 bases respectively, with 8 bases between them. Germline V CDR1 and CDR2: SGHTA, FQGNSA. Here the CDR3 DNA reads TGTGCCAGCAGCTATTACCGGGATACGCAGTATTTT. This codes for CASSYYRDTQYF.

This clonotype was counted at least ten times. The rearrangement links TRBV6-1 to TRBJ2-6, with 7 bases fitting TRBD1. The CDR3 is made up of 17 amino acids. Germline CDR1 and CDR2: MNHNS and SASEGT. J gave up 2 bases and V 5 bases, and 9 bases lay outside the gene matches. For the CDR3, the DNA is TGTGCCAGCAGTTACAATCGACAGGGAACTGGGGCCAACGTCCTGACTTTC. Amino acids: CASSYNRQGTGANVLTF.

The chain uses TRBV12-3 or TRBV12-4 and TRBJ2-2; a weak D match, TRBD2 (6 bases). With 2 bases removed from V and 4 bases from J, the gap between germline ends came to 14 bases. CDR3 length: 16 residues. CDR3 coding DNA: TGTGCCAGCAGTTTAATTAGCGGCCCTCCCACCGGGGAGCTGTTTTTT. This translates into CASSLISGPPTGELFF.

This clonotype was counted once. At one boundary the junction diverges from the germline segment, which might be a read error. The CDR3 protein is CAIIESQGGDQPQHF. For the CDR3, the DNA is TGTGCTATCATTGAGTCTCAGGGGGGAGATCAGCCCCAGCATTTT. The chain has TRBV10-3 and TRBJ1-5, with TRBD1 identical over 7 bases. Germline loops: CDR1 ENHRY, CDR2 SYGVKD. This CDR3 has 15 residues.

By sample fraction, this clonotype is medium-sized. V and J are TRBV30 and TRBJ1-6, with no clear D. CDR1 and CDR2 (germline): GTSNPN, SVGIG (reference sequence). The CDR3 is made up of 15 amino acids. Trimming shortened V by 3 bases and J by 0 bases, and 9 bases separated the two germline ends. The CDR3 is CAWRSLSSYNSPLHF. Written as DNA, the CDR3 is TGTGCCTGGAGGTCCCTTAGCTCCTATAATTCACCCCTCCACTTT.

This clonotype ranks as medium-sized (0.01 to 0.1%). This rearrangement joins TRBV4-1 to TRBJ1-1, with 10 bases identical to TRBD1. Germline CDR1 reads MGHRA; CDR2 reads YSYEKL. This CDR3 has 17 amino acids. V gave up 0 bases and J gave up 3 bases; unmatched junction bases: 7. DNA of the CDR3: TGCGCCAGCAGCCAAGAGGGACAGGGGTTTATCGACACTGAAGCTTTCTTT. It yields the protein CASSQEGQGFIDTEAFF.

This clonotype was counted at least ten times. This chain joins TRBV6-1 and TRBJ2-4, with 9 bases lining up with TRBD1. V lost 7 bases, J lost 0 bases, and 10 bases stayed unmatched. Germline values: CDR1 MNHNS, CDR2 SASEGT. The CDR3 totals 17 residues. The CDR3 loop reads CASTKDRGYPAKNIQYF. CDR3 DNA: TGTGCCAGCACTAAGGACAGGGGCTATCCAGCCAAAAACATTCAGTACTTC.

This sequence joins TRBV6-1 and TRBJ1-2; D not certain. V dropped 0 bases and J dropped 5 bases, with 10 bases sitting between them. Germline values: CDR1 MNHNS, CDR2 SASEGT. CDR3 length equals 14 residues. In nucleotides, the CDR3 is TGTGCCAGCAGTGAAGCAGAAGGAGGGTATGGCTACACCTTC. This sequence encodes CASSEAEGGYGYTF.